Below are 30 T cell receptor beta chains sequenced from a single sample in a study of beta chain features in type 1 diabetes. Expressed TCRB transcripts were sequenced because the entire RNA isolate underwent reverse transcription. TCRdb keeps only in-frame clones here, not all; method: immunoSEQ multiplex PCR. Among roughly 380,000 clones, 15% to 20% were seen once, and the ten largest hold approximately 0.043%. Sequencing used naive CD4+ T cells from blood. These receptors all stem from a woman aged 18 to 35 in good health.

This clone appeared a few times. The rearrangement uses TRBV4-1 and TRBJ1-1; D is possibly TRBD1 (6 bases). Trimming took 2 bases from V and 5 from J, leaving 15 bases between them. The CDR3 has 15 residues. Germline V gene lookup returns CDR1 MGHRA and CDR2 YSYEKL. CDR3 amino acids: CASSQSGVTGTEAFF. The CDR3 DNA follows: TGCGCCAGCAGCCAATCAGGGGTGACGGGGACTGAAGCTTTCTTT.

V usage is TRBV28 and J usage is TRBJ1-1; TRBD1 agrees at 8 bases. Germline loops: CDR1 MDHEN, CDR2 SYDVKM. The CDR3 contains 13 residues. Trimming took 6 bases from V and 3 from J; bases not matched to a gene: 3. DNA for the CDR3: TGTGCCAGCAGGGGACAGGCTGACACTGAAGCTTTCTTT. It translates to CASRGQADTEAFF.

This clone was detected a few times. The chain joins TRBV10-3 to TRBJ2-3; perhaps TRBD2 as D (6 bases). V was shortened by 7 bases and J by 0 bases, with 11 bases between the two germline ends. There are 14 residues in the CDR3. Germline V gives CDR1 ENHRY, CDR2 SYGVKD. CDR3 nucleotides: TGTGCCATCATGCGGGGTCTAAGCACAGATACGCAGTATTTT. Its translation is CAIMRGLSTDTQYF.

Notes on this clone: Other nucleotide sequences from this sample produce the same CDR3. Here the CDR3 DNA reads TGTGCCAGCAGCTCGACAGGGGACTATGGCTACACCTTC. Amino acids: CASSSTGDYGYTF. The V and J genes are TRBV5-6 and TRBJ1-2; 8 bases match TRBD1. The CDR3 is 13 amino acids. V dropped 3 bases and J dropped 3; count of bases not matched to a gene: 1. CDR1 is SGHDT and CDR2 is YYEEEE in the germline V gene.

J is TRBJ1-2 and V is TRBV6-5, with 12 bases that match TRBD1. Germline CDR1 is MNHEY and CDR2 is SVGAGI. The V gene end was trimmed by 6 bases and the J gene end by 4 bases; junction bases not matched to a gene: 6. The CDR3 runs to 15 residues. The CDR3 sequence is CASRALGQGAYGYTF. CDR3 DNA sequence: TGTGCCAGCAGAGCCCTGGGACAGGGGGCCTATGGCTACACCTTC.

The chain has TRBV5-4 and TRBJ2-5; TRBD1 aligns across 7 bases. Germline values: CDR1 SGHNT, CDR2 YYREEE (reference sequence). CDR3 length equals 14 residues. The ends lost 0 bases at V and 4 bases at J; junction bases unmatched: 3. In DNA, the CDR3 is TGTGCCAGCAGCTTGGACGGGACAGTAGAGACCCAGTACTTC. Translating it yields CASSLDGTVETQYF.

The V call is TRBV2, the J call TRBJ1-5; 7 positions match TRBD1. In germline, CDR1 is SNHLY, CDR2 FYNNEI. V trimming: 6 bases; J trimming: 6 bases; junction bases outside the gene matches: 11. The CDR3 totals 15 residues. CDR3 region: CASSQLGTVGQPQHF. The CDR3 DNA follows: TGTGCCAGCAGCCAACTGGGGACAGTGGGTCAGCCCCAGCATTTT.

This clone appeared a few times. An end of the junction does not agree with germline; a read error may underlie this. The genes are TRBV19 and TRBJ2-3; 11 nucleotides line up with TRBD2. The CDR3 has 15 residues. Germline assignment: CDR1 LNHDA and CDR2 SQIVND (reference sequence). This chain's CDR3 is CASRLAGDSRDTQYF. The CDR3 DNA follows: TGTGCCAGTAGACTAGCGGGAGACAGCAGAGATACGCAGTATTTT.

In this sample, this clone turned up a few times. In the same sample, other DNA sequences code for this CDR3. CDR3 protein: CASSLGLAYNEQFF. The CDR3, as DNA: TGCGCCAGCAGCTTGGGACTAGCGTACAATGAGCAGTTCTTC. This chain connects TRBV5-1 to TRBJ2-1, with 8 bases that match TRBD2. The CDR3 is 14 amino acids. J was trimmed by 4 bases and V by 0 bases; bases with no gene match: 0. From germline, CDR1 is SGHRS and CDR2 YFSETQ.

There are a few counts of this clone. As DNA, the CDR3 is TGCGCCAGCAGTCTTGGAGGGAAAAATCAGCCCCAGCATTTT. Translation: CASSLGGKNQPQHF. V usage is TRBV5-1 and J usage is TRBJ1-5, with unresolved D. Trimming left V 5 bases short and J 4 bases short, with 13 bases between. This CDR3 has 14 amino acids. Germline values: CDR1 SGHRS, CDR2 YFSETQ.

V is TRBV7-2 and J is TRBJ2-6; TRBD1 is a possible D gene (5 bases). The length of the CDR3 is 18 residues. The germline V and J ends were trimmed by 3 bases and 2 bases, with 17 bases remaining between them. Germline CDR1 is SGHTA and CDR2 is FQGNSA. DNA for the CDR3: TGTGCCAGCAGCTTTCGACAAGGGGAAGGAGCTGGGGCCAACGTCCTGACTTTC. Its translation: CASSFRQGEGAGANVLTF.

V is TRBV19 and J is TRBJ2-7; D is perhaps TRBD1 (5 bases). The CDR3 sequence is 14 residues long. The germline V gene has CDR1 LNHDA and CDR2 SQIVND (reference sequence). The V and J ends lost 0 bases and 6 bases respectively, with 12 bases between them. CDR3 in amino acids: CASSIEPRAGEQYF. CDR3 in DNA: TGTGCCAGTAGTATAGAGCCCAGGGCCGGCGAGCAGTACTTC.

A few counts support this clone. The chain couples TRBV30 to TRBJ2-1; the match to TRBD2 covers 10 bases. CDR3 length: 17 amino acids. Germline V gene sequence: CDR1 GTSNPN, CDR2 SVGIG (reference sequence). Germline trimming cut 0 bases from V and 6 bases from J; bases unmatched to any gene: 11. The CDR3 spells CAWSVPLSQREGNEQFF. The DNA of the CDR3 is TGTGCCTGGAGTGTACCATTATCCCAGCGGGAGGGCAATGAGCAGTTCTTC.

This chain connects TRBV6-4 to TRBJ1-6; D not certain. V was trimmed by 3 bases and J by 11 bases, leaving 11 bases between them. The CDR3 covers 13 residues. Germline loops: CDR1 MRHNA, CDR2 SNTAGT. The CDR3 region is CASSEGVGTPLHF. The CDR3 nucleotides are TGTGCCAGCAGTGAGGGAGTGGGCACACCCCTCCACTTT.

This clone was counted between two and nine times. This rearrangement joins TRBV5-1 to TRBJ2-5, with 8 nucleotides matching TRBD1. CDR3 length: 13 amino acids. Germline loops: CDR1 SGHRS, CDR2 YFSETQ. V lost 3 bases, J lost 6 bases, and 4 bases stayed unmatched. CDR3 sequence: CASSSGGGKTQYF. The CDR3 region has the DNA TGCGCCAGCAGCTCAGGGGGCGGAAAGACCCAGTACTTC.

This clone came up a few times. The chain is built from TRBV10-3 and TRBJ2-5, with D unclear. This CDR3 comprises 13 residues. Per germline, CDR1 ENHRY and CDR2 SYGVKD. V lost 2 bases, J lost 5 bases, and 9 bases lay in between. DNA for the CDR3: TGTGCCATCAGTGAGGCCTCGGAGGAGACCCAGTACTTC. Amino acid sequence: CAISEASEETQYF.

This sequence joins TRBV7-9 and TRBJ2-4, with D hard to call. V lost 2 bases and J 6 bases, leaving 14 bases between the germline ends. CDR3 length: 15 amino acids. CDR1 SEHNR and CDR2 FQNEAQ come from the germline V gene (reference sequence). The CDR3 is CASSLTTSLGNIQYF. The CDR3 DNA sequence: TGTGCCAGCAGCTTAACGACATCTTTAGGAAACATTCAGTACTTC.

CDR3: CASTPTGGNYGYTF. The DNA of the CDR3 is TGTGCCAGTACCCCGACAGGGGGCAACTATGGCTACACCTTC. The chain has TRBV19 and TRBJ1-2; 10 bases match TRBD1. Germline CDR1 is LNHDA and CDR2 is SQIVND (reference sequence). The CDR3 contains 14 residues. Losses at the gene ends were 7 bases for V and 2 bases for J; bases not matched to a gene: 4.

This clone was seen only a few times. The chain combines TRBV18 with TRBJ2-5, with TRBD2 as a possible D gene (5 bases). The CDR3 runs to 13 residues. Trimming removed 5 bases at V and 5 bases at J, with 12 bases between. From germline, CDR1 is KGHSH and CDR2 LQKENI. The CDR3 loop reads CASSSNTGETQYF. CDR3 bases: TGTGCCAGCTCATCTAACACGGGGGAGACCCAGTACTTC.

Only a few counts were recorded for this clone. V and J are TRBV4-1 and TRBJ2-7; TRBD2 matches at 9 bases. The CDR3 spans 13 residues. Unmatched junction bases numbered 3, after V lost 4 bases and J lost 5 bases. Germline loops: CDR1 MGHRA, CDR2 YSYEKL. CDR3 residues: CASSRGTSNEQYF. CDR3 nucleotides: TGCGCCAGCAGCCGAGGGACTAGCAACGAGCAGTACTTC.

The rearrangement joins TRBV6-5 to TRBJ2-5, with 13 bases matching TRBD2. CDR3 length: 16 residues. Germline V CDR1 and CDR2: MNHEY, SVGAGI. With 0 bases clipped from V and 5 bases from J, the junction kept 3 bases outside the gene matches. CDR3 in DNA: TGTGCCAGCAGTTACTCCCGGACTAGCGGGAGTGAGACCCAGTACTTC. This encodes CASSYSRTSGSETQYF.

The chain links TRBV9 to TRBJ2-7; TRBD1 agrees at 8 bases. Germline V gene sequence: CDR1 SGDLS, CDR2 YYNGEE. The CDR3 spans 16 residues. V shed 1 base, J shed 4 bases, and the junction held 10 bases outside the gene matches. CDR3 DNA sequence: TGTGCCAGCAGCGTACATGGACAGGGTACGATTTACGAGCAGTACTTC. Protein: CASSVHGQGTIYEQYF.

V and J are TRBV29-1 and TRBJ2-3; possible D gene TRBD1, 6 bases. This CDR3 has 14 residues. Germline-derived CDR1 and CDR2 are SQVTM and ANQGSEA. V was cut by 4 bases and J by 2 bases, with 13 bases left in between. CDR3 amino acids: CSVGRGTTTDTQYF. CDR3 in DNA: TGCAGCGTTGGGAGAGGGACAACCACAGATACGCAGTATTTT.

The chain has TRBV19 and TRBJ2-1; 7 bases line up with TRBD1. CDR3 length: 15 amino acids. Per the germline V gene, CDR1 is LNHDA and CDR2 is SQIVND (reference sequence). Trimming removed 6 bases from V and 3 bases from J; junction bases left unmatched: 8. Here the CDR3 reads CASRGADRYYNEQFF. In nucleotides, the CDR3 is TGTGCCAGTAGGGGCGCGGACAGGTACTACAATGAGCAGTTCTTC.

This clone came up a few times. Other DNA sequences within the sample encode an identical CDR3. This chain uses TRBV18 with TRBJ1-1; TRBD1 might be the D (5 bases). The CDR3 is made up of 13 amino acids. CDR1 and CDR2 from the germline V gene are KGHSH and LQKENI. V was shortened by 4 bases and J by 1 base, with 7 bases between the two germline ends. For the CDR3, the DNA is TGTGCCAGCTCACTCGGGGGGAACACTGAAGCTTTCTTT. It specifies CASSLGGNTEAFF.

The rearrangement links TRBV7-9 to TRBJ1-4, with a possible D match to TRBD1 (5 bases). Germline V gene lookup returns CDR1 SEHNR and CDR2 FQNEAQ (reference sequence). Trimming shortened V by 3 bases and J by 7 bases, and 9 bases separated the two germline ends. The CDR3 loop spans 13 amino acids. The CDR3: CASSFRESEKLFF. The CDR3 DNA sequence: TGTGCCAGCAGCTTCAGGGAAAGTGAAAAACTGTTTTTT.

The chain combines TRBV6-1 with TRBJ1-1, with 10 bases fitting TRBD1. Germline loops: CDR1 MNHNS, CDR2 SASEGT. V was clipped by 8 bases and J by 11 bases; unmatched bases: 14. This CDR3 comprises 14 residues. The CDR3 reads CASGMVRQGASAFF. CDR3 bases: TGTGCCAGCGGGATGGTTAGACAGGGGGCATCCGCTTTCTTT.

This clone was counted a single time. The J gene is TRBJ2-2, the V gene TRBV2; D gene unclear. The V gene lost 6 bases and the J gene lost 2 bases, with 13 bases spanning the gap. The length of the CDR3 is 15 residues. Germline V CDR1 and CDR2: SNHLY, FYNNEI. This CDR3 reads CASSDSTRNTGELFF. As DNA, the CDR3 is TGTGCCAGCAGCGACTCGACTCGAAACACCGGGGAGCTGTTTTTT.

The chain couples TRBV5-1 to TRBJ2-4; perhaps TRBD2 as D (6 bases). Trimming removed 7 bases at V and 7 bases at J, with 18 bases between. Germline lookup yields CDR1 SGHRS and CDR2 YFSETQ. The CDR3 loop spans 14 amino acids. The CDR3 sequence is CASSGGREANIQYF. In DNA form, the CDR3 reads TGCGCCAGCTCCGGAGGTAGGGAGGCGAACATTCAGTACTTC.

V is TRBV4-1 and J is TRBJ1-1; D ambiguous. Trimming removed 1 base at V and 7 bases at J, with 25 bases between. Germline loops: CDR1 MGHRA, CDR2 YSYEKL. There are 18 residues in the CDR3. CDR3: CASSQGFRYKAERREAFF. In DNA form, the CDR3 reads TGCGCCAGCAGCCAAGGCTTTCGCTACAAGGCTGAGAGGCGTGAAGCTTTCTTT.